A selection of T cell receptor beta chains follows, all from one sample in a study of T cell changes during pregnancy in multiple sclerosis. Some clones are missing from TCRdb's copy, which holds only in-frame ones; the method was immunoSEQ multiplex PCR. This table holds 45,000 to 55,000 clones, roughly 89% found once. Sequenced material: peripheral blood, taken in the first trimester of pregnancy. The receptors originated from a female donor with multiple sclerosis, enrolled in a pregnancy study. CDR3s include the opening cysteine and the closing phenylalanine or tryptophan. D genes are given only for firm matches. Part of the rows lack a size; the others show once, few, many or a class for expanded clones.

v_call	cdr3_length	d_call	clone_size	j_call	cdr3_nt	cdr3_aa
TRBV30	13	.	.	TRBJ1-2	TGTGCCTGGAGCGTTCAGGTTAACTATGGCTACACCTTC	CAWSVQVNYGYTF
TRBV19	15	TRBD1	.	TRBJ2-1	TGTGCCAGTAGTGGACAGGGGAGCTCCTACAATGAGCAGTTCTTC	CASSGQGSSYNEQFF
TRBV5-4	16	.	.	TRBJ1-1	TGTGCCAGCAGCCCAAGGGGCGGGGTTATGAACACTGAAGCTTTCTTT	CASSPRGGVMNTEAFF
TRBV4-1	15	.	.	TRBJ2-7	TGCGCCAGCAGCCTAACAGGAGGGCCTGCCTACGAGCAGTACTTC	CASSLTGGPAYEQYF
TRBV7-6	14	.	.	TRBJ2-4	TGTGCCAGCAGCTTAGCGGGTCCCGGGGACATTCAGTACTTC	CASSLAGPGDIQYF
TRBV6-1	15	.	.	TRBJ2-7	TGTGCCAGCAGTGAAATGATAGGGGATCTTTACGAGCAGTACTTC	CASSEMIGDLYEQYF
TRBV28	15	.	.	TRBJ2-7	TGTGCCAGCAGTCCAAGCTCTCGGGACTCCTACGAGCAGTACTTC	CASSPSSRDSYEQYF
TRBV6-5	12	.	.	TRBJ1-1	TGTGCCAGTCAGGAAATGAACACTGAAGCTTTCTTT	CASQEMNTEAFF
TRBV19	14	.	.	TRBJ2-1	TGTGCCAGTAAGCAAGGGGCAGTTCACAATGAGCAGTTCTTC	CASKQGAVHNEQFF
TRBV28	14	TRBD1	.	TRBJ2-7	TGTGCCAGCAGCTGGGGGCAGGGGGATTACGAGCAGTACTTC	CASSWGQGDYEQYF
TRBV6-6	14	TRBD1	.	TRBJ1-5	TGTGCCAGCAGCCGGACAGGGACTAATCAGCCCCAGCATTTT	CASSRTGTNQPQHF
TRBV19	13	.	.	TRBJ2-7	TGTGCCAGTAGTATCTCAGGGATCGGCGAGCAGTACTTC	CASSISGIGEQYF
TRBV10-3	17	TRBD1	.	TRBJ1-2	TGTGCCATCAGTGAGTTGGGACAGGGTCCTTCGAACTATGGCTACACCTTC	CAISELGQGPSNYGYTF
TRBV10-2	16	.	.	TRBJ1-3	TGCGCCAGCAGTGAACACAGACGGTTGGCGTGGAACACCATATATTTT	CASSEHRRLAWNTIYF
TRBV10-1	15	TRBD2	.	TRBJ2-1	TGCGCCAGCAGTGAGAGGTTGCGGGGGTACAATGAGCAGTTCTTC	CASSERLRGYNEQFF
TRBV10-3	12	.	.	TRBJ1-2	TGTGCCATCAGCGGAGTCAACTATGGCTACACCTTC	CAISGVNYGYTF
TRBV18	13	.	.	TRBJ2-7	TGTGCCAGCTCAGTCCGGGACACCTACGAGCAGTACTTC	CASSVRDTYEQYF
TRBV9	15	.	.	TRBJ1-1	TGTGCCAGCAGCGTAGCTTGGCAGGTGAACACTGAAGCTTTCTTT	CASSVAWQVNTEAFF
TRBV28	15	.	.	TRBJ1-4	TGTGCCAGCAGTTTATTACGCACCCGGAATGAAAAACTGTTTTTT	CASSLLRTRNEKLFF
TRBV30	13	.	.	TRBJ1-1	TGTGCCTGGACAGGACAAATGAACACTGAAGCTTTCTTT	CAWTGQMNTEAFF
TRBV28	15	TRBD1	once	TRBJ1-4	TGTGCCAGCAGTCTACCGGGACAGGGACAAGAAAAACTGTTTTTT	CASSLPGQGQEKLFF
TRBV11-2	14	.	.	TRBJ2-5	TGTGCCAGCAGCCGCGCGGGGCGCCAAGAGACCCAGTACTTC	CASSRAGRQETQYF
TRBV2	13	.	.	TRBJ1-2	TGTGCCACCGTCAGGGAAGGCAGCTATGGCTACACCTTC	CATVREGSYGYTF
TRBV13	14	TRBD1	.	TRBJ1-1	TGTGCCAGCAGCCAGGGGGGAATGAACACTGAAGCTTTCTTT	CASSQGGMNTEAFF
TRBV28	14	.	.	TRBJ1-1	TGTGCCAGCAGTTCCCCCCCCGTTCGCACTGAAGCTTTCTTT	CASSSPPVRTEAFF
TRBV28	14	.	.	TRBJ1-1	TGTGCCAGCACCCCCCCCAGGGTGAACACTGAAGCTTTCTTT	CASTPPRVNTEAFF
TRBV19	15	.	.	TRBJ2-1	TGTGCCACTACCTCCGACTCCTACTCCTACAATGAGCAGTTCTTC	CATTSDSYSYNEQFF
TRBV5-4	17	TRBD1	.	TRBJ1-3	TGTGCCAGCAGCTTGGCCCAGGGGGCTTTCTCTGGAAACACCATATATTTT	CASSLAQGAFSGNTIYF
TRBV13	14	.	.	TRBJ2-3	TGTGCCAGCAGCCGGCAGGGGGGCGCAGATACGCAGTATTTT	CASSRQGGADTQYF
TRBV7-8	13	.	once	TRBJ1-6	TGTGCCAGCAGCGCTGAACGGAATTCACCCCTCCACTTT	CASSAERNSPLHF
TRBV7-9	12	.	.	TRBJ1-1	TGTGCCAGCAGCCGAGGGACCCGGGGGGCTTTCTTT	CASSRGTRGAFF
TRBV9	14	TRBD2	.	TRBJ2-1	TGTGCCAGCAGCAGCGGGGGGCCCTACAATGAGCAGTTCTTC	CASSSGGPYNEQFF
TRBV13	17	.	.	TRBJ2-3	TGTGCCAGCAGCTTAGCGGCGGGACGCGGGCGGACCGATACGCAGTATTTT	CASSLAAGRGRTDTQYF
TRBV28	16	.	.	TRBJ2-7	TGTGCCAGCAGTTTCTATATTCTGGAGAGGACCTACGAGCAGTACTTC	CASSFYILERTYEQYF
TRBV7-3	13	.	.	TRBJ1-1	TGTGCCAGCAGCTTATTCGTAGACACTGAAGCTTTCTTT	CASSLFVDTEAFF
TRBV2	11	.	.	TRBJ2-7	TGTGCCAGCGGGACTTACTACGAGCAGTACTTC	CASGTYYEQYF
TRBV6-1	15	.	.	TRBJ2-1	TGTGCCAGCAGTGAAGCGTCTAGGCGGTACAATGAGCAGTTCTTC	CASSEASRRYNEQFF
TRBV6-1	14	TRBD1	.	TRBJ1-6	TGTGCCAGCAGCCAAGCCCAGGGGGGTTCACCCCTCCACTTT	CASSQAQGGSPLHF
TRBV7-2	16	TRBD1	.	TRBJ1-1	TGTGCCAGCAGTGGAGGGGGCTGGACCATGAACACTGAAGCTTTCTTT	CASSGGGWTMNTEAFF
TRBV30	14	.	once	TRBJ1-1	TGTGCCTGGAGTGATTTTGAGGAGTACGCTGAAGCTTTCTTT	CAWSDFEEYAEAFF
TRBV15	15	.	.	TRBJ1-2	TGTGCCACCAGCAGAGATTGGAAGGGAGTCTATGGCTACACCTTC	CATSRDWKGVYGYTF
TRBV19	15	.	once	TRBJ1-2	TGTGCCAGTAGTATTGCCCCTCGTGGGGCGCGGGGCTACACCTTC	CASSIAPRGARGYTF